Sequencing of this T cell receptor (beta chain) was carried out in a study of radiation and T cells in renal cell carcinoma. Trimming cost V 0 bases and J 7 bases, with 13 bases left between them. The CDR3 is 15 amino acids. Per germline, CDR1 SGHAT and CDR2 FQNNGV. Profiling relied on immunoSEQ multiplex PCR, and the TCRdb table lists in-frame clones only, not all of them. The data show roughly 28,000 clones, 81% seen once. This clone was recorded a few times. Time point in this sample: blood 2 weeks post-SBRT. Treatment given: 15 Gy SBRT to primary tumor, nephrectomy 4 weeks later. This receptor was obtained from a man between 60 and 75 years old with renal cell carcinoma. V gene TRBV11-2 combines with J gene TRBJ2-1; weak D call: TRBD2 (5 bases). The sample was blood, taken from a patient whose treatment included radiotherapy and nephrectomy. CDR3 amino acids: CASSLEASLGNEQFF. The CDR3, as DNA: TGTGCCAGCAGCTTAGAGGCTAGCCTGGGAAATGAGCAGTTCTTC.